One sample yielded the 7 T cell receptor beta chains listed below, sequenced in a study of regulatory T cells in long-lasting Graves disease. Time point given: newly diagnosed GD, antithyroid drugs for less than 3 months. PBMCs provided the RNA from which the TCR library was made. Both iRepertoire HTBI primers and Arm-PCR of CDR3 regions were used to build the TCR beta libraries. TCRdb re-called the multiplex PCR reads through MiXCR, storing one row per CDR3 protein. Counted here are 250,000 or so distinct CDR3 sequences, 15% to 20% occurring once; the ten biggest clones make up 12% to 15%. This same sample was also part of a study on T cells in Graves' hyperthyroidism and ophthalmopathy.

The input for sequencing was peripheral blood mononuclear cells (PBMCs), taken at new diagnosis, from a patient treated with antithyroid drugs. These TCRs come from a woman aged 25 to 39 with Graves disease.

This clonotype was seen ten or more times. V and J are TRBV6-1 and TRBJ2-7, with 10 bases fitting TRBD2. CDR3 size: 13 residues. The J segment lost 2 bases and the V segment lost 8 bases, leaving 3 bases of the junction unmatched. The germline CDR1 and CDR2 sequences are MNHNS and SASEGT. CDR3 DNA sequence: TGTGCCAGCCGGACTAGCGGAACCTACGAGCAGTACTTC. Translating it yields CASRTSGTYEQYF.

On this clonotype: Given a much more abundant clone one base away, this may be a read error. This chain uses TRBV7-2 with TRBJ1-6; no clear D gene. The CDR3 runs 16 residues. CDR1 is SGHTA, CDR2 FQGNSA, per germline. V lost 1 base and J lost 3, with 10 bases in between. This CDR3 reads CASSLGAAGYNSPLHF. The DNA of the CDR3 is TGTGCCAGCAGCTTAGGAGCAGCCGGCTATAATTCACCCCTCCACTTT.

This clonotype was counted at least ten times. The chain links TRBV7-8 to TRBJ1-2, with 9 bases identical to TRBD1. Looked up from germline, CDR1 is SGHVS and CDR2 is FQNEAQ. With 4 bases clipped from V and 2 bases from J, the junction kept 8 bases outside the gene matches. This CDR3 is 16 amino acids long. The CDR3 reads CASSSGTGRPNYGYTF. DNA for the CDR3: TGTGCCAGCAGCTCAGGGACAGGGCGACCGAACTATGGCTACACCTTC.

This clonotype was seen repeatedly, ten times or more. The CDR3 region is CSARDSTSGGNNEQFF. The CDR3 DNA reads TGCAGTGCTAGAGACTCGACTAGCGGGGGGAACAATGAGCAGTTCTTC. The chain has TRBV20-1 and TRBJ2-5, with 13 bases that match TRBD2. The J call may be in error: the DNA end matches TRBJ2-1 better. The CDR3 length is 16 residues. The germline CDR1 and CDR2 sequences are DFQATT and SNEGSKA (reference sequence).

In its sample, this clonotype was seen a few times. The CDR3 region is CASSLLAGNGYTF. The CDR3 coding sequence is TGCGCCAGCAGCCTATTGGCGGGGAATGGCTACACCTTC. This chain joins TRBV4-1 and TRBJ1-2; no firm D call. Germline V lookup: CDR1 MGHRA, CDR2 YSYEKL. V shed 4 bases and J shed 6 bases, with 12 bases lying between them. The CDR3 runs to 13 residues.

This clonotype was recorded at least ten times. This chain links TRBV6-4 with TRBJ1-6; D not resolved. V lost 0 bases to trimming and J lost 0 bases, with 12 bases between them. Germline V gene lookup returns CDR1 MRHNA and CDR2 SNTAGT. The CDR3 spans 18 residues. CDR3 residues: CASSDSGIGRSYNSPLHF. The CDR3 region has the DNA TGTGCCAGCAGTGACTCAGGAATTGGGCGCTCCTATAATTCACCCCTCCACTTT.

This clonotype was detected only a few times. In DNA, the CDR3 is TGTGCCAGTACCGAGGACCGCTCATTGAACACCGGGGAGCTGTTTTTT. Protein sequence: CASTEDRSLNTGELFF. The rearrangement uses TRBV19 and TRBJ2-2; D not certain. CDR3 size: 16 residues. V was shortened by 7 bases and J by 1 base, with 16 bases between the two germline ends. Germline V gene sequence: CDR1 LNHDA, CDR2 SQIVND (reference sequence).